Below, 18 T cell receptor beta chains from the same sample are listed, as sequenced in a study of blood T cells in healthy people across ages. Using a J-beta primer mix together with a sample-barcoded 5' primer, a second PCR was run for about 6 to 11 cycles. TCRdb used MiXCR to reprocess the 5' RACE reads, holding one entry per CDR3 protein. The data hold more than 1,400,000 distinct CDR3 sequences, with 42% observed a single time. The sequenced sample consisted of blood. All receptors derive from a woman aged 18-29 years in good health.

This clonotype was found a few times. CDR3 nucleotide sequence: TGTGCCAGCAGTAACCCGGAGGGCCGCTCCTACGAGCAGTACTTC. It translates to CASSNPEGRSYEQYF. This rearrangement joins TRBV6-2 or TRBV6-3 to TRBJ2-7, with a tentative D call TRBD2 (6 bases). The CDR3 spans 15 residues. Trimming took 5 bases from V and 0 from J, leaving 14 bases between them. Germline-derived CDR1 and CDR2 are MNHEY and SVGEGT.

This clonotype has only a few counts. J is TRBJ2-1 and V is TRBV7-2; 7 nucleotides align to TRBD1. Trimming removed 1 base from V and 7 bases from J; junction bases left unmatched: 7. The CDR3 runs to 15 residues. CDR1 and CDR2 from the germline V gene are SGHTA and FQGNSA. The CDR3 coding sequence is TGTGCCAGCAGCTTAGAAACAGGGGTAAGGAATGAGCAGTTCTTC. Protein sequence: CASSLETGVRNEQFF.

This clonotype has just a few counts. The chain links TRBV7-2 to TRBJ2-7; D is perhaps TRBD2 (5 bases). This CDR3 has 13 residues. V lost 1 base, J lost 4 bases, and 8 bases lay in between. CDR1 is SGHTA, CDR2 FQGNSA, per germline. CDR3 sequence reads: CASSLGWEYEQYF. CDR3 nucleotide sequence: TGTGCCAGCAGCTTAGGGTGGGAGTACGAGCAGTACTTC.

The rearrangement links TRBV10-3 to TRBJ1-2, with D unclear. Trimming cost V 3 bases and J 0 bases, with 17 bases left between them. CDR1 and CDR2 from the germline V gene are ENHRY and SYGVKD. CDR3 length: 17 amino acids. In nucleotides, the CDR3 is TGTGCCATCAGTGATTTGGCTCCATCCATTCCTAACTATGGCTACACCTTC. Translation: CAISDLAPSIPNYGYTF.

This clonotype has a count of ten or more. V gene TRBV28 combines with J gene TRBJ1-2; TRBD1 might be the D (5 bases). Germline V gene lookup returns CDR1 MDHEN and CDR2 SYDVKM. With 3 bases removed from V and 1 base from J, the gap between germline ends came to 9 bases. The CDR3 runs to 14 residues. The CDR3: CASSLGLINYGYTF. The CDR3 nucleotides are TGTGCCAGCAGTTTGGGACTGATTAACTATGGCTACACCTTC.

The V gene is TRBV27, the J gene TRBJ2-1; TRBD2 is a possible D gene (5 bases). V dropped 5 bases and J dropped 5 bases, with 10 bases sitting between them. This CDR3 region has 13 residues. Germline-derived CDR1 and CDR2 are MNHEY and SMNVEV (reference sequence). The CDR3 loop is CASSIREDNEQFF. CDR3 nucleotides: TGTGCCAGCAGTATCCGGGAAGACAATGAGCAGTTCTTC.

This chain joins TRBV12-5 and TRBJ2-2; D is unresolved. Germline V gene data show CDR1 as LGHNT and CDR2 as FRNRAP. V shed 2 bases and J shed 7 bases, with 8 bases lying between them. This CDR3 has 13 amino acids. CDR3 loop: CASGLSRLGELFF. The CDR3 DNA follows: TGTGCTAGTGGTTTGTCTAGACTCGGGGAGCTGTTTTTT. The full variable domain, its missing parts supplied by reference TRBV12-5 and TRBJ2-2, is DARVTQTPRHKVTEMGQEVTMRCQPILGHNTVFWYRQTMMQGLELLAYFRNRAPLDDSGMPKDRFSAEMPDATLATLKIQPSEPRDSAVYFCASGLSRLGELFFGEGSRLTVL.

Comments on this clonotype: Here the CDR3 omits its conserved ending phenylalanine or tryptophan, so a read error is the likely source. The chain's CDR3 is CSATGAEGEQFL. In DNA, the CDR3 is TGCAGCGCCACCGGGGCCGAGGGTGAGCAGTTCTTA. The genes are TRBV29-1 and TRBJ2-1; tentatively, D is TRBD1 or TRBD2 (5 bases each). V shed 7 bases and J shed 9 bases, with 16 bases lying between them. Germline V gives CDR1 SQVTM, CDR2 ANQGSEA. The CDR3 has 12 residues.

There are many counts of this clonotype. The J gene is TRBJ2-3, the V gene TRBV3-1, with D hard to call. CDR3 length: 13 residues. In germline, CDR1 is LGHDT, CDR2 YNNKEL (reference sequence). The germline V and J ends were trimmed by 2 bases and 0 bases, with 3 bases remaining between them. This chain's CDR3 is CASSQLSTDTQYF. CDR3 nucleotide sequence: TGTGCCAGCAGCCAACTCAGCACAGATACGCAGTATTTT.

This clonotype was counted a few times. The V gene is TRBV9, the J gene TRBJ1-2; D gene uncertain. In germline, CDR1 is SGDLS, CDR2 YYNGEE. The CDR3 covers 14 residues. V lost 0 bases and J lost 8, with 14 bases in between. The CDR3 bases are TGTGCCAGCAGCGTAGGTGGCAAGTCTTTCGGCTACACCTTC. Its translation: CASSVGGKSFGYTF.

This clonotype has more than one count but fewer than ten. The chain links TRBV15 to TRBJ2-6; no firm D call. V lost 8 bases and J 3 bases, leaving 17 bases between the germline ends. The CDR3 sequence is 16 residues long. Germline lookup yields CDR1 LNHNV and CDR2 YYDKDF (reference sequence). CDR3 protein: CATEKRAPLGANVLTF. The CDR3, as DNA: TGTGCCACCGAGAAACGAGCCCCCCTTGGGGCCAACGTCCTGACTTTC.

The chain has TRBV5-1 and TRBJ1-1, with 7 bases that match TRBD1. The ends lost 4 bases at V and 6 bases at J; junction bases unmatched: 9. The CDR3 sequence is 14 residues long. Germline-derived CDR1 and CDR2 are SGHRS and YFSETQ. Written as DNA, the CDR3 is TGCGCCAGCAGCACTGAAACAGGGGCCCCTGAAGCTTTCTTT. This codes for CASSTETGAPEAFF.

The chain is built from TRBV20-1 and TRBJ2-5; 10 bases line up with TRBD1. Germline V gene data show CDR1 as DFQATT and CDR2 as SNEGSKA (reference sequence). Trimming removed 2 bases from V and 5 bases from J; junction bases left unmatched: 5. CDR3 length: 14 amino acids. The CDR3 sequence is CSARQTGGVETQYF. For the CDR3, the DNA is TGCAGTGCTAGACAGACAGGGGGCGTGGAGACCCAGTACTTC.

This clonotype was seen more than once but under ten times. The gene calls are TRBV4-1 and TRBJ2-1, with D possibly being TRBD1 (6 bases). The germline gives CDR1 MGHRA, CDR2 YSYEKL. This CDR3 has 13 residues. Trimming took 0 bases from V and 14 from J, leaving 14 bases between them. The chain's CDR3 is CASSQEGTRRKFF. The CDR3 bases are TGCGCCAGCAGCCAAGAAGGGACAAGGAGGAAGTTCTTC.

This clonotype has just a few counts. V is TRBV12-3 or TRBV12-4 and J is TRBJ1-4, with 10 nucleotides matching TRBD1. There are 15 residues in the CDR3. J lost 5 bases, V lost 5 bases, and 5 bases had no gene match. The CDR3 nucleotides are TGTGCCAGCAGTCCAGACAGGGGGCAAAATGAAAAACTGTTTTTT. Amino acid sequence: CASSPDRGQNEKLFF.

This chain links TRBV9 with TRBJ2-1, with TRBD2 matching 10 bases. V was pared by 4 bases and J by 9 bases, with 13 bases of the junction left unmatched. Germline loops: CDR1 SGDLS, CDR2 YYNGEE. The CDR3 length is 16 residues. In DNA, the CDR3 is TGTGCCAGCAGCTCCCAGGTCAGTAGCGGGAGGACTGAGCAGTTCTTC. Its protein is CASSSQVSSGRTEQFF. The entire variable domain, with the rest obtained from reference TRBV9 and TRBJ2-1, is as follows: DSGVTQTPKHLITATGQRVTLRCSPRSGDLSVYWYQQSLDQGLQFLIQYYNGEERAKGNILERFSAQQFPDLHSELNLSSLELGDSALYFCASSSQVSSGRTEQFFGPGTRLTVL.

This clonotype showed up just a few times. The chain joins TRBV20-1 to TRBJ1-5; no clear D. Trimming stripped 1 base from V and 3 bases from J, with 13 bases between. Germline V CDR1 and CDR2: DFQATT, SNEGSKA (reference sequence). There are 15 residues in the CDR3. CDR3 in amino acids: CSARAQDRYNQPQHF. The CDR3 DNA follows: TGCAGTGCTAGAGCCCAGGACCGCTACAATCAGCCCCAGCATTTT.

The CDR3 loop is CASSQRDRAQPQHF. The DNA of the CDR3 is TGCGCCAGCAGCCAACGGGACAGGGCTCAGCCCCAGCATTTT. The chain links TRBV4-1 to TRBJ1-5, with TRBD1 matching over 9 bases. V lost 2 bases and J lost 6; bases outside the gene matches: 2. Germline CDR1 is MGHRA and CDR2 is YSYEKL. The CDR3 length is 14 residues.